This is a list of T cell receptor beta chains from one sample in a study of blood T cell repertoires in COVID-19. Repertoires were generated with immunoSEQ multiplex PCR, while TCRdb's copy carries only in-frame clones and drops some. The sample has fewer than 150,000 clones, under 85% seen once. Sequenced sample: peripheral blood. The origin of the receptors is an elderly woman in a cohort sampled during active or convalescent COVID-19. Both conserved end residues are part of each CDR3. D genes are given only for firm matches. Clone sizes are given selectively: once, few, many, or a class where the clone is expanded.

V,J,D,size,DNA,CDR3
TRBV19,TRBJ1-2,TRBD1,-,TGTGCCAGTAGACCCCAGGGGGAGGCTAACTATGGCTACACCTTC,CASRPQGEANYGYTF
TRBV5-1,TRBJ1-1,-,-,TGCGCCAGCAGCTTGGTAGGGGGTGCGGACACTGAAGCTTTCTTT,CASSLVGGADTEAFF
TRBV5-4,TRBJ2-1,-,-,TGTGCCAGCAGCTTGCCGGGACTGGAGTCTGATGAGCAGTTCTTC,CASSLPGLESDEQFF
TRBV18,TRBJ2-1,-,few,TGTGCCAGCTCACCAAAAGCTTCTACCGCCGCCTACAATGAGCAGTTCTTC,CASSPKASTAAYNEQFF
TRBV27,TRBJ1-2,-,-,TGTGCCAGCAGGCAGGGCGAAAACTATGGCTACACCTTC,CASRQGENYGYTF
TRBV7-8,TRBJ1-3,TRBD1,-,TGTGCCAGCAGCTTAGCAAGGACAGGGGCTGGAAACACCATATATTTT,CASSLARTGAGNTIYF
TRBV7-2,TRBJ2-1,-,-,TGTGCCAGCAGCTTAGAGGTCAGGGGTGCGATGGAGCAGTTCTTC,CASSLEVRGAMEQFF
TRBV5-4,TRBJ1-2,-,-,TGTGCCAGCAGCTTGCTTGGAGGGGCTAACTATGGCTACACCTTC,CASSLLGGANYGYTF
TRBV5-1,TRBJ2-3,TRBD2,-,TGCGCCAGCAGCGCCGGACTAGTAACAGATACGCAGTATTTT,CASSAGLVTDTQYF
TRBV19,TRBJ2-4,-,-,TGTGCCAGTAGTCAGGACAGAAACATTCAGTACTTC,CASSQDRNIQYF
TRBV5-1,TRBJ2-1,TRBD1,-,TGCGCCAGCACGGGTCAGGGGGCCACCTACAATGAGCAGTTCTTC,CASTGQGATYNEQFF
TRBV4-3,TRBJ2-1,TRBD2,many,TGCGCCAGCAGCCAGAGCGGGGGGGACTACAATGAGCAGTTCTTC,CASSQSGGDYNEQFF
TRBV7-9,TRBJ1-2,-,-,TGTGCCAGCGGATCGGTGGGAGGCTATGGCTACACCTTC,CASGSVGGYGYTF
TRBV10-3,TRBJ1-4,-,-,TGTGCCAACGACGGGGGTAATGAAAAACTGTTTTTT,CANDGGNEKLFF
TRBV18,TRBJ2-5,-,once,TGTGCCAGCTCACCATTGGAAACGGGAGAGACCCAGTACTTC,CASSPLETGETQYF
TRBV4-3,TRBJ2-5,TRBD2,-,TGCGCCAGCAGCCAACAAAGGACTAGCGGGGAAGAGACCCAGTACTTC,CASSQQRTSGEETQYF
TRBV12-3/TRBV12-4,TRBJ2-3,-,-,TGTGCCAGCAGTATTCAGGATACAGATACGCAGTATTTT,CASSIQDTDTQYF
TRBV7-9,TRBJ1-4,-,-,TGTGCCAGCAGCCTCTCCAGCGGGTCTAATGAAAAACTGTTTTTT,CASSLSSGSNEKLFF
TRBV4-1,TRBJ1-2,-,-,TGCGCCAGCAGCCAAGTAATCGTCACGCTGGAGTATGGCTACACCTTC,CASSQVIVTLEYGYTF
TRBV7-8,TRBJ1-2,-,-,TGTGCCAGCAGCTCGCTCCTACAGGGACGGTATGGCTACACCTTC,CASSSLLQGRYGYTF
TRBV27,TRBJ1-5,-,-,TGTGCCAGCAGTTTGTCCCAGGGAAGCCAGCCCCAGCATTTT,CASSLSQGSQPQHF
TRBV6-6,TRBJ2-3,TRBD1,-,TGTGCCAGCAGAGAGCAGGGGGCGGGCACAGATACGCAGTATTTT,CASREQGAGTDTQYF
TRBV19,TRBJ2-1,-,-,TGTGCCAGTAGTTCCTGGACTATGGGGGAACAGTTCTTC,CASSSWTMGEQFF
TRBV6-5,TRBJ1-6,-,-,TGTGCCAGCGGGCAAAACTCCTATAATTCACCCCTCCACTTT,CASGQNSYNSPLHF
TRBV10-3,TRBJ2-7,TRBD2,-,TGTGCCATCAGTGAGTCCCCCGGGAGCGGGGGGGCCCGCGAGCAGTACTTC,CAISESPGSGGAREQYF
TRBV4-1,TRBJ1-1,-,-,TGCGCCAGCAGCCAAGATAATGGGCTAAGGGGGACTGAAGCTTTCTTT,CASSQDNGLRGTEAFF
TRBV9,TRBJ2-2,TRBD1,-,TGTGCCAGCAGCGTACCAACGGACAGGGTTACTCCCGGGGAGCTGTTTTTT,CASSVPTDRVTPGELFF
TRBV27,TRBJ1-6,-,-,TGTGCCAGCGGAATTAACAGGGAATCACCCCTCCACTTT,CASGINRESPLHF
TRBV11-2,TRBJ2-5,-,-,TGTGCCAGCAGCTTAGATCGAGAGACCCAGTACTTC,CASSLDRETQYF
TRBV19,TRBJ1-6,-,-,TGTGCCAGTAGACCAGGGCAGGGTCACTCACCCCTCCACTTT,CASRPGQGHSPLHF
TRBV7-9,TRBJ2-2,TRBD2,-,TGTGCCAGCCGACTAGCGGGGGACACCGGGGAGCTGTTTTTT,CASRLAGDTGELFF
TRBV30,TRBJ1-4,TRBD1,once,TGTGCCTGGAGTCGACCCGGGACAGGGAGTGAAAAACTGTTTTTT,CAWSRPGTGSEKLFF
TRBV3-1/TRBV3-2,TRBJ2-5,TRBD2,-,TGTGCCAGCAGCCTATACACTAGCGGGCAAGAGACCCAGTACTTC,CASSLYTSGQETQYF
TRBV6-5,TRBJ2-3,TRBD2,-,TGTGCCAGCAGTTCTAGCGGGGCCACAGATACGCAGTATTTT,CASSSSGATDTQYF
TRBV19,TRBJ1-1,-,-,TGTGCCAGTAGTGGGACACGACAACCTGAAGCTTTCTTT,CASSGTRQPEAFF
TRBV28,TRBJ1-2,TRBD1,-,TGTGCCAGCAGGCTAGACAGGGGGCAGAGGGGCTACACCTTC,CASRLDRGQRGYTF
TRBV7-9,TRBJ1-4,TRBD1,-,TGTGCCAGCAGACGACAGGGGGCTTGGGAAAAACTGTTTTTT,CASRRQGAWEKLFF
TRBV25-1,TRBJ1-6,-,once,TGTGCCAGCAGTGGACGGGTGTCCTATAATTCACCCCTCCACTTT,CASSGRVSYNSPLHF
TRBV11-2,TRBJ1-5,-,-,TGTGCCAGCAGCTTTGGACTTTATCAGCCCCAGCATTTT,CASSFGLYQPQHF
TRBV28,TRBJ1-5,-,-,TGTGCCAGCACCTACAGGCCCTCGGGCAATCAGCCCCAGCATTTT,CASTYRPSGNQPQHF
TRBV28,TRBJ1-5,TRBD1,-,TGTGCCAGCATTACAGGGGGCCTGGGAAGCAATCAGCCCCAGCATTTT,CASITGGLGSNQPQHF
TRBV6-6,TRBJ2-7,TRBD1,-,TGTGCCAGCAGACCAAGACAGGGGACCTCTTACGAGCAGTACTTC,CASRPRQGTSYEQYF
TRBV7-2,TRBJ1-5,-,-,TGTGCCAGCAGCTTAGTATCCGGGATTGGGCAGCCCCAGCATTTT,CASSLVSGIGQPQHF
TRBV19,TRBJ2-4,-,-,TGTGCCAGTAGTACCATCTCAGGGGGGCTGGCCAAAAACATTCAGTACTTC,CASSTISGGLAKNIQYF
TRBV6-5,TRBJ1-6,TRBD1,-,TGTGCCAGCAGATCCGACAGGGGCAGGTCACCCCTCCACTTT,CASRSDRGRSPLHF
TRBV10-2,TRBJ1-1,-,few,TGCGCCAGCAGTGCACGAGGGCGGCGGAGAGCTATGAACACTGAAGCTTTCTTT,CASSARGRRRAMNTEAFF
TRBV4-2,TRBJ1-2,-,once,TGTGCCAGCAGCCAAGTTAACGCAGGGCAGCAAAGTGGCTACACCTTC,CASSQVNAGQQSGYTF
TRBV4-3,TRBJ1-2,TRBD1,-,TGCGCCAGCAGCCCCCCTGGCGGGACAGTATTTGAGGGTGGCTACACCTTC,CASSPPGGTVFEGGYTF
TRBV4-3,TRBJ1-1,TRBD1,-,TGCGCCAGCAGCCAAGACAGGGGGACGAGACGAGCTTTCTTT,CASSQDRGTRRAFF
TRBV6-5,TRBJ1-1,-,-,TGTGCCAGCAGTTACGGGGCCAGGGCGAACACTGAAGCTTTCTTT,CASSYGARANTEAFF
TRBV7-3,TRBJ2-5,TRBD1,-,TGTGCCAGCAGCGCGAACAGGGGACAAGAGACCCAGTACTTC,CASSANRGQETQYF